These 3 T cell receptor beta chains came from one sample sequenced in a study of chemoradiotherapy in HPV16-positive cancers. Sequenced by immunoSEQ multiplex PCR; TCRdb stores in-frame clones only, minus some. The sample includes 3,200 or so clones, roughly 90% of them seen just once. The sequences come from tumor tissue, collected from a patient who underwent chemoradiotherapy. The receptor set was obtained from a human donor with HPV-associated anogenital cancer.

V gene TRBV5-1 combines with J gene TRBJ2-3; D tentatively fits TRBD1 or TRBD2 (5 bases each). The CDR3 totals 16 residues. Trimming took off 4 bases at V and 1 base at J, with 16 bases between the two ends. Looked up from germline, CDR1 is SGHRS and CDR2 is YFSETQ. CDR3 bases: TGCGCCAGCAGCCCGGGGACGGGGAGTGGCACAGATACGCAGTATTTT. The encoded protein is CASSPGTGSGTDTQYF.

This clone showed up just once. The V call is TRBV16, the J call TRBJ2-4; perhaps TRBD1 as D (6 bases). The germline V gene has CDR1 KGHSY and CDR2 FQNENV. This CDR3 contains 17 residues. Trimming took 2 bases from V and 4 from J, leaving 18 bases between them. CDR3 nucleotides: TGTGCCAGCAGCCAAATACAGGGTTGGAGTGAAAAAAACATTCAGTACTTC. Translating gives CASSQIQGWSEKNIQYF.

The chain employs TRBV10-3 and TRBJ1-1; 10 nucleotides agree with TRBD1. In germline, CDR1 is ENHRY, CDR2 SYGVKD. This CDR3 is 13 amino acids long. Germline trimming cut 9 bases from V and 2 bases from J; bases unmatched to any gene: 3. The CDR3 here is CAIGTGENTEAFF. In DNA, the CDR3 is TGTGCCATAGGGACAGGGGAAAACACTGAAGCTTTCTTT.